This entry concerns a single T cell receptor (beta chain). The antigen is not known. From germline, CDR1 is MNHEY and CDR2 SMNVEV (reference sequence). Between the trimmed V and J ends, which lost 10 bases and 2 bases, there was a span of 11 bases. The CDR3 runs 12 residues. The entry originates in a study of blood T cells in healthy people across ages. Turning to the study itself: There was about one barcoded beta molecule captured by template switching per two T cells. Findings of the study overall: Significant beta diversity loss was already apparent by age around 36, declining roughly linearly. Shifts in expanded clonotypes may have been confounded by donor CMV status, which was unknown.

Together with a sample-barcoded 5' primer, a J-beta primer mix was included in a second PCR lasting roughly 7 to 11 cycles. TCRdb reanalysed the 5' RACE reads using MiXCR and keeps one entry per CDR3 protein. This table holds about a million distinct CDR3 sequences, around 49% found once. The chain links TRBV27 to TRBJ1-2; D is ambiguous. Source material: blood. This TCR was sampled from a man aged 30-40 years in good health. CDR3 sequence reads: CATNPVNYGYTF. CDR3 nucleotides: TGTGCCACCAACCCCGTAAACTATGGCTACACCTTC.